Below, one T cell receptor (beta chain) is given with its context. The target antigen is unknown. Generated by immunoSEQ multiplex PCR, the TCRdb table keeps only in-frame clones and is missing some. The data contain 300,000 to 350,000 clones, just under 80% of them singletons. The sample comes from a study of cytotoxic CD8 clonotypes in ibrutinib-treated CLL. Across the study: Recorded responses included about 25 partial and 2 complete; following median roughly 70 months, approximately 14 stayed remitted and around 12 progressed. Collecting the response samples happened after a median about twelve months of treatment, with a range of 6 to 36.

Study conclusions and caveats: Upon ibrutinib response clonality rose, and upon progression it fell back toward baseline.

V lost 1 base to trimming and J lost 7 bases; unmatched junction nucleotides: 5. Germline V gene lookup returns CDR1 MNHNS and CDR2 SASEGT. The CDR3 contains 15 residues. The origin of this receptor is a human donor with chronic lymphocytic leukemia. The chain uses TRBV6-1 and TRBJ2-5, with 11 bases fitting TRBD1. The starting material was PBMCs, obtained before ibrutinib treatment. The CDR3 protein is CASSEVGTGGGTQYF. CDR3 coding DNA: TGTGCCAGCAGTGAAGTCGGGACAGGGGGGGGGACCCAGTACTTC.